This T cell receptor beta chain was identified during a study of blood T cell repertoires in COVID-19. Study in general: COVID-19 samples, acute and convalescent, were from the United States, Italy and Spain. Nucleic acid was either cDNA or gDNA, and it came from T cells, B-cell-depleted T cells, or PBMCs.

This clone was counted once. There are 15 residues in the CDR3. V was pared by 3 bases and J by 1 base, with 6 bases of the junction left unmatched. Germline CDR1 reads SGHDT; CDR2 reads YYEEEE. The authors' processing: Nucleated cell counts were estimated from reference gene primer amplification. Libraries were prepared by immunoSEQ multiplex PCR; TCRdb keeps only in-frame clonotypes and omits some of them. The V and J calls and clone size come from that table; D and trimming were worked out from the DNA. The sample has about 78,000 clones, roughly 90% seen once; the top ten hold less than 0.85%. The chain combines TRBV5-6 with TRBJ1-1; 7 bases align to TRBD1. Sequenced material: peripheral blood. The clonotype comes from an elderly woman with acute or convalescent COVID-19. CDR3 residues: CASSSPGTANTEAFF. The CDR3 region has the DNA TGTGCCAGCAGCTCCCCCGGGACAGCGAACACTGAAGCTTTCTTT.